This T cell receptor beta chain came from a study of CD8+CD57+ T cells in acquired aplastic anemia. CDR3 length: 13 residues. CDR1 is SQVTM, CDR2 ANQGSEA, per germline. Trimming removed 6 bases at V and 1 base at J, with 13 bases between. TCR beta VDJ combinations and CDR3 sequences were profiled from genomic DNA. TCRdb passed the reads through MiXCR, listing each CDR3 protein once. This sample has some 290,000 distinct CDR3 sequences; 55% to 60% occur once, and the top ten carry roughly 8%. This chain connects TRBV29-1 to TRBJ2-7; D uncertain. Sequencing was performed on sorted CD4+, CD8+, or CD8+CD57+ T cells (not recorded which) from PBMCs. The receptor comes from a human donor with severe aplastic anemia or a healthy control (not recorded which). CDR3 loop: CSVVLEVSYEQYF. The CDR3 DNA reads as TGCAGCGTGGTTTTGGAAGTGTCCTACGAGCAGTACTTC.